These T cell receptor beta chains were read from a single sample in a study of T cells in Graves' hyperthyroidism and ophthalmopathy. Each CDR3 protein is one row after TCRdb ran MiXCR on the multiplex PCR reads. The sample carries a few hundred thousand distinct CDR3 sequences, roughly 16% recorded once. The material sequenced was blood. The receptors come from a middle-aged woman with Graves' ophthalmopathy. CDR3s include the opening cysteine and the closing phenylalanine or tryptophan.

V gene	J gene	CDR3 protein
TRBV29-1	TRBJ2-7	CSGSRGNSYEQYF
TRBV20-1	TRBJ2-7	CSANSGVGYEQYF
TRBV5-1	TRBJ2-3	CASSSGLAGGLLADTQYF
TRBV5-1	TRBJ2-3	CASSLDGGDTQYF
TRBV6-2/TRBV6-3	TRBJ1-3	CASSYSDIAGNTIYF
TRBV3-1	TRBJ2-1	CASSVRLYNEQFF
TRBV28	TRBJ2-5	CASSFASGNFETQYF
TRBV2	TRBJ1-6	CASLGTGGSPLHF
TRBV15	TRBJ2-3	CATSRDLLGSTDTQYF
TRBV11-2	TRBJ2-3	CASSPVKRGPTPRTDTQYF
TRBV18	TRBJ1-1	CASSAGSYTTEAFF
TRBV2	TRBJ1-5	CASRGQSNQPQHF
TRBV7-9	TRBJ2-1	CASSLITTLLYNEQFF
TRBV19	TRBJ1-6	CASSREQTALHF
TRBV5-1	TRBJ2-2	CASSLDGTSVLGELFF
TRBV30	TRBJ2-2	CAWSVGGNTGELFF
TRBV6-1	TRBJ1-5	CASKRTDRANQPQHF
TRBV5-1	TRBJ1-5	CASSPGQGSQPQHF
TRBV3-1	TRBJ1-2	CASSSIMGGYTF
TRBV20-1	TRBJ2-2	CSVIRAANTGELFF
TRBV3-1	TRBJ1-1	CASSQEDARNTEAFF
TRBV5-4	TRBJ2-3	CASSPAGKGTDTQYF
TRBV20-1	TRBJ2-4	CSNVIVGLKNIQYF
TRBV7-9	TRBJ1-6	CASSLGALGPLHF
TRBV6-1	TRBJ1-2	CATTLTHANYGYTF
TRBV28	TRBJ2-1	CASRLSRPLVKNEQFF
TRBV6-1	TRBJ2-7	CASSELLVTIAGGFYEQYF
TRBV28	TRBJ2-7	CASSLPLSYEQYF
TRBV19	TRBJ1-5	CASSNSANQPQHF
TRBV18	TRBJ1-1	CASSPPANTEAFF
TRBV20-1	TRBJ2-7	CSATQGSDLNEQYF
TRBV6-1	TRBJ1-2	CASRGGTLTRGYTF
TRBV12-3/TRBV12-4	TRBJ1-1	CASSSPKNEAFF
TRBV10-3	TRBJ2-5	CAISAGRETQYF
TRBV2	TRBJ1-1	CASSANGGWGTEAFF